Below are 19 T cell receptor beta chains sequenced from a single sample in a study of beta chain features in type 1 diabetes. Sequencing targeted expressed TCRB transcripts, as all isolated RNA had been reverse transcribed. Clones were read by immunoSEQ multiplex PCR, and TCRdb kept only the in-frame ones, dropping some. The sample includes roughly 450,000 clones, roughly 11% seen only once; the top ten take approximately 0.045%. Sample: naive CD4+ T cells from blood. The source is a young woman in good health.

In its sample, this clone was seen a few times. The chain employs TRBV7-8 and TRBJ2-5, with D maybe TRBD1 (6 bases). The germline CDR1 and CDR2 sequences are SGHVS and FQNEAQ. Trimming cost V 8 bases and J 3 bases, with 16 bases left between them. The CDR3 covers 14 residues. The CDR3 DNA reads TGTGCCAGCGGCCTCCAGGGGCCGAAAGAGACCCAGTACTTC. Its protein is CASGLQGPKETQYF.

The rearrangement joins TRBV5-1 to TRBJ2-2; D ambiguous. The germline V gene encodes CDR1 SGHRS and CDR2 YFSETQ. The CDR3 extends over 15 amino acids. V shed 5 bases and J shed 4 bases, with 15 bases lying between them. The CDR3 reads CASRLGRRSTGELFF. CDR3 bases: TGCGCCAGCAGGCTGGGCCGGCGATCCACCGGGGAGCTGTTTTTT.

V and J are TRBV29-1 and TRBJ2-7; D is possibly TRBD1 (5 bases). There are 14 residues in the CDR3. The V gene's germline CDR1 is SQVTM and CDR2 ANQGSEA. V was cut by 0 bases and J by 1 base, with 10 bases left in between. CDR3 sequence: CSVEDRVGSYEQYF. CDR3 coding DNA: TGCAGCGTTGAAGACAGGGTAGGTTCCTACGAGCAGTACTTC.

The chain combines TRBV2 with TRBJ2-7; unclear D gene. Deletions cut 5 bases from V and 6 bases from J, with 2 bases between. Germline V lookup: CDR1 SNHLY, CDR2 FYNNEI. There are 9 residues in the CDR3. The CDR3 loop is CASSREQYF. The CDR3 nucleotides read TGTGCCAGCAGTCGCGAGCAGTACTTC.

This clone has a handful of counts. J is TRBJ2-5 and V is TRBV28; D not certain. Germline V gene sequence: CDR1 MDHEN, CDR2 SYDVKM. Trimming removed 6 bases from V and 4 bases from J, with 9 bases in between. The CDR3 is 12 amino acids. CDR3 residues: CASRTPPETQYF. CDR3 sequence (DNA): TGTGCCAGCAGGACGCCCCCAGAGACCCAGTACTTC.

The chain recombines TRBV7-9 with TRBJ2-7; 9 bases match TRBD2. The CDR3 is 15 amino acids. Losses at the gene ends were 5 bases for V and 6 bases for J; bases not matched to a gene: 11. The germline V gene has CDR1 SEHNR and CDR2 FQNEAQ (reference sequence). The CDR3 DNA follows: TGTGCCAGCAGCCTGAAAGGGACTAGCATTGGCGAGCAGTACTTC. Its translation is CASSLKGTSIGEQYF.

The gene calls are TRBV2 and TRBJ1-2; 8 nucleotides agree with TRBD1. CDR1 and CDR2 from the germline V gene are SNHLY and FYNNEI. The CDR3 sequence is 12 residues long. V lost 10 bases, J lost 7 bases, and 8 bases stayed unmatched. The CDR3 DNA sequence: TGTGCCATGACCTCAGGGGGCACTGGCTACACCTTC. It is translated as CAMTSGGTGYTF.

This clone came up a few times. The chain joins TRBV29-1 to TRBJ2-3, with D unclear. V was clipped by 5 bases and J by 2 bases, with 14 bases between them. The CDR3 has 14 amino acids. The V gene's germline CDR1 is SQVTM and CDR2 ANQGSEA. The CDR3 DNA is TGCAGCGTTACCACACCTACTTCCACAGATACGCAGTATTTT. This translates into CSVTTPTSTDTQYF.

This clone was observed a handful of times. This chain uses TRBV25-1 with TRBJ2-3; 14 bases map to TRBD2. Germline lookup yields CDR1 MGHDK and CDR2 SYGVNS. The CDR3 is made up of 16 amino acids. With V trimmed by 4 bases and J by 3 bases, 3 bases remained unmatched. CDR3 DNA sequence: TGTGCCAGCAGTGGGGGACTAGCGGGAGTTACAGATACGCAGTATTTT. It codes for CASSGGLAGVTDTQYF.

This clone was seen more than once but under ten times. The CDR3 DNA follows: TGTGCCAGCAGCCCCGACACGGACAGCGAAGCTTTCTTT. The encoded protein is CASSPDTDSEAFF. V and J are TRBV7-3 and TRBJ1-1, with D possibly TRBD1 on 6 matching bases. Germline CDR1 reads SGHTA; CDR2 reads FQGTGA. The CDR3 sequence is 13 residues long. The V end was cut by 5 bases, the J end by 8 bases, with 15 bases between.

The chain uses TRBV7-9 and TRBJ1-6; D may be TRBD1 (5 bases). The V and J ends lost 5 bases and 5 bases respectively, with 10 bases between them. Germline V gives CDR1 SEHNR, CDR2 FQNEAQ (reference sequence). CDR3 length: 14 residues. CDR3 amino acids: CASSGQGDNSPLHF. CDR3 nucleotides: TGTGCCAGCAGCGGTCAAGGGGATAATTCACCCCTCCACTTT.

This clone was recorded a few times. This rearrangement joins TRBV15 to TRBJ2-7, with 9 positions matching TRBD1. Germline V gives CDR1 LNHNV, CDR2 YYDKDF (reference sequence). Trimming cost V 2 bases and J 13 bases; bases outside gene matches: 9. CDR3 length equals 13 residues. The CDR3 loop reads CATSRTGTGSFYV. The CDR3 region has the DNA TGTGCCACCAGCAGAACTGGGACAGGGTCTTTTTACGTC.

The chain employs TRBV6-5 and TRBJ2-5; D possibly uses TRBD1 or TRBD2 (5 bases each). The V gene's germline CDR1 is MNHEY and CDR2 SVGAGI. This CDR3 comprises 14 residues. The V gene lost 7 bases and the J gene lost 4 bases, with 16 bases spanning the gap. The CDR3 nucleotides are TGTGCCAGCAAATTCGGGGCAGCCGCAGAGACCCAGTACTTC. Its translation: CASKFGAAAETQYF.

This chain joins TRBV29-1 and TRBJ2-3, with D possibly being TRBD1 or TRBD2 (5 bases each). The V and J ends lost 5 bases and 4 bases respectively, with 19 bases between them. CDR3 size: 15 residues. Per germline, CDR1 SQVTM and CDR2 ANQGSEA. The CDR3 DNA reads TGCAGCGTTACGAGGGCAGGGTCCGGGGCAGATACGCAGTATTTT. The encoded protein is CSVTRAGSGADTQYF.

The sample holds a few counts of this clone. The V gene is TRBV2, the J gene TRBJ2-7; possibly TRBD1 for D (6 bases). The CDR3 consists of 12 residues. V lost 3 bases to trimming and J lost 6 bases, with 9 bases between them. Germline-derived CDR1 and CDR2 are SNHLY and FYNNEI. The CDR3 reads CASSETGGEQYV. The CDR3 DNA sequence: TGTGCCAGCAGTGAGACAGGTGGCGAGCAGTACGTC.

This clone has a handful of counts. The J gene is TRBJ1-1, the V gene TRBV7-9, with D unresolved. This CDR3 spans 15 amino acids. V was trimmed by 3 bases and J by 4 bases, leaving 15 bases between them. Germline CDR1 is SEHNR and CDR2 is FQNEAQ (reference sequence). The chain's CDR3 is CASSFMSFGLTEAFF. For the CDR3, the DNA is TGTGCCAGCAGCTTTATGTCTTTCGGGCTCACTGAAGCTTTCTTT.

CDR3 nucleotides: TGTGCCAGCTCACCCGACAGGAGGAGCTCCTACAATGAGCAGTTCTTC. This gives the protein CASSPDRRSSYNEQFF. The chain uses TRBV18 and TRBJ2-1; maybe TRBD1 (6 bases). CDR3 length: 16 residues. Trimming removed 3 bases from V and 0 bases from J, with 12 bases in between. Germline values: CDR1 KGHSH, CDR2 LQKENI. The full variable domain, its missing parts supplied by reference TRBV18 and TRBJ2-1, is NAGVMQNPRHLVRRRGQEARLRCSPMKGHSHVYWYRQLPEEGLKFMVYLQKENIIDESGMPKERFSAEFPKEGPSILRIQQVVRGDSAAYFCASSPDRRSSYNEQFFGPGTRLTVL.

This chain uses TRBV7-9 with TRBJ2-7, with 8 bases matching TRBD1. The trim removed 11 bases at V and 2 bases at J, leaving 8 bases unmatched. The germline V gene has CDR1 SEHNR and CDR2 FQNEAQ (reference sequence). CDR3 size: 13 residues. The CDR3 nucleotides are TGTGCCGGAGGAGGACAGGGACCCTACGAGCAGTACTTC. This translates into CAGGGQGPYEQYF.

This clone was counted between two and nine times. V and J are TRBV9 and TRBJ2-4; the D gene is possibly TRBD1 (5 bases). This CDR3 comprises 15 residues. V was shortened by 4 bases and J by 4 bases, with 15 bases between the two germline ends. The germline V gene encodes CDR1 SGDLS and CDR2 YYNGEE. The CDR3 loop reads CASSRKGERKNIQYF. In nucleotides, the CDR3 is TGTGCCAGCAGCCGTAAAGGGGAAAGGAAAAACATTCAGTACTTC.